The rows below give T cell receptor beta chains drawn from one sample of a study of blood T cell repertoires in COVID-19. Sequencing used immunoSEQ multiplex PCR; TCRdb keeps in-frame clones, though not all of them. Counted here are roughly 170,000 clones, about 80% occurring once; the ten biggest clones make up 5.5% to 7.5%. Sequenced material: peripheral blood. These receptors all stem from a human donor in a cohort sampled during active COVID-19. Each CDR3 is given with its conserved first and last residue. The D gene is left open where the match is weak. Clone size is stated in some rows and not others, as once, few, many or a class when expanded.

d_call,v_call,cdr3_length,clone_size,j_call,cdr3_nt,cdr3_aa
NA,TRBV3-1/TRBV3-2,13,NA,TRBJ1-3,TGTGCCAGCAGCCAAGATCGGGTGAACACCATATATTTT,CASSQDRVNTIYF
NA,TRBV4-1,17,NA,TRBJ1-1,TGCGCCAGCAGACGGGATTTCCGGGACACTGAGAACACTGAAGCTTTCTTT,CASRRDFRDTENTEAFF
TRBD1,TRBV5-4,14,NA,TRBJ1-1,TGTGCCAGCGGCCATAGGACAGGGGGCACTGAAGCTTTCTTT,CASGHRTGGTEAFF
TRBD2,TRBV6-2/TRBV6-3,16,NA,TRBJ2-5,TGTGCCAGCAGTTACTCGAGGCTAGCGGGGAGGGAGACCCAGTACTTC,CASSYSRLAGRETQYF
NA,TRBV5-1,13,NA,TRBJ2-7,TGCGCCAGCAGCCTCCTACAGGGATTCGAGCAGTACTTC,CASSLLQGFEQYF
TRBD1,TRBV5-1,15,NA,TRBJ2-7,TGCGCCAGCAGCCACAGCCGGCGACAGACAGGGGGAAGCACTTTC,CASSHSRRQTGGSTF
NA,TRBV11-3,11,once,TRBJ2-7,TGTGCCAGCAGCTCGGGGGGCCCTCAGTACTTC,CASSSGGPQYF
NA,TRBV7-8,14,NA,TRBJ1-5,TGTGCCAGCAGCTTAGGGCCAGGCAATCAGCCCCAGCATTTT,CASSLGPGNQPQHF
TRBD1,TRBV4-1,18,NA,TRBJ1-2,TGCGCCAGCAGCCAAGAACCGGGACAGGGGGTTTCCTCCTATGGCTACACCTTC,CASSQEPGQGVSSYGYTF
NA,TRBV3-1/TRBV3-2,13,NA,TRBJ1-4,TGTGCCAGCAGCCAAAATGGGAGAGAAAAACTGTTTTTT,CASSQNGREKLFF
NA,TRBV6-6,14,NA,TRBJ1-2,TGTGCCAGCAGTTACCGGGGTGACCCCTATGGCTACACCTTC,CASSYRGDPYGYTF
NA,TRBV7-3,14,NA,TRBJ2-2,TGTGCCAGCAGCTTAGGAGGGGCCGCCGGGGAGCTGTTTTTT,CASSLGGAAGELFF
NA,TRBV12-3/TRBV12-4,12,NA,TRBJ2-2,TGTGCCAGCAGCTCCAGGGCTGGGGAGCTGTTTTTT,CASSSRAGELFF
NA,TRBV19,15,NA,TRBJ2-7,TGTGCCAGTAGTATGGCGAGCGGGTCTCCCTACGAGCAGTACTTC,CASSMASGSPYEQYF
NA,TRBV2,16,NA,TRBJ1-6,TGTGCCAGCCAGGTCGAGCGGGGACGGTCCAATTCACCCCTCCACTTT,CASQVERGRSNSPLHF
NA,TRBV5-1,13,NA,TRBJ2-7,TGCGCCAGCAGCCCGGGGGTCCAAGGTGAGCAGTACTTC,CASSPGVQGEQYF
TRBD2,TRBV3-1/TRBV3-2,15,NA,TRBJ2-5,TGTGCCAGCAGCCCTCGGAATAGCGGGCAAGAGACCCAGTACTTC,CASSPRNSGQETQYF
TRBD2,TRBV7-3,14,NA,TRBJ2-3,TGTGCCAGCAGCCCTGCGGGGGGCACAGATACGCAGTATTTT,CASSPAGGTDTQYF
NA,TRBV4-1,12,NA,TRBJ2-3,TGCGCCAGCAGCCATATAACAGATACGCAGTATTTT,CASSHITDTQYF
TRBD1,TRBV7-8,13,few,TRBJ2-7,TGTGCCAGCAGCTTAGACAGGGGCTACGAGCAGTACTTC,CASSLDRGYEQYF